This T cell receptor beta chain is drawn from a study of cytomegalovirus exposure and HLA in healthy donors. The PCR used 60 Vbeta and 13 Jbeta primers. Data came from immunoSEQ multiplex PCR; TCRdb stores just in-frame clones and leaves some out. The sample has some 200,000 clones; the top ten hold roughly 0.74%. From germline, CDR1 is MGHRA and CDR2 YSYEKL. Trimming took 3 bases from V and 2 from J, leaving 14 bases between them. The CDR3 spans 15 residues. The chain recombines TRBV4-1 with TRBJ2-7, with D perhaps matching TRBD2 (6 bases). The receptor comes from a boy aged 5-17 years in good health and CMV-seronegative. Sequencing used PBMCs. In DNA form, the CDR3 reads TGCGCCAGCAGCCATTTTCGGGGGAGTACCTACGAGCAGTACTTC. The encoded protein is CASSHFRGSTYEQYF.